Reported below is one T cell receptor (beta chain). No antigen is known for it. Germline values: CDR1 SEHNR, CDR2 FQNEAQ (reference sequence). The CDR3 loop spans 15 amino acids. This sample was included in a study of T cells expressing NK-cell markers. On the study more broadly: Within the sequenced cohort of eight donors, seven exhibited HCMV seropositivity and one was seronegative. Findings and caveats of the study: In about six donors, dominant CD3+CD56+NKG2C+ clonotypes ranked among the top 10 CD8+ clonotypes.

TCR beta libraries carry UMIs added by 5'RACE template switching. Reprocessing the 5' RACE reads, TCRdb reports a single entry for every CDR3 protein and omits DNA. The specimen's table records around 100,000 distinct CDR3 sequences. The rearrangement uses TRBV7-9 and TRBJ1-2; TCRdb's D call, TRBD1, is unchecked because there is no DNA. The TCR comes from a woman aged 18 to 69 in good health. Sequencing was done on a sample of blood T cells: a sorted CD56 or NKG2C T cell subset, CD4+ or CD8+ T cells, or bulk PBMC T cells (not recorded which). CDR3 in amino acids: CASSSTSRTNYGYTF.